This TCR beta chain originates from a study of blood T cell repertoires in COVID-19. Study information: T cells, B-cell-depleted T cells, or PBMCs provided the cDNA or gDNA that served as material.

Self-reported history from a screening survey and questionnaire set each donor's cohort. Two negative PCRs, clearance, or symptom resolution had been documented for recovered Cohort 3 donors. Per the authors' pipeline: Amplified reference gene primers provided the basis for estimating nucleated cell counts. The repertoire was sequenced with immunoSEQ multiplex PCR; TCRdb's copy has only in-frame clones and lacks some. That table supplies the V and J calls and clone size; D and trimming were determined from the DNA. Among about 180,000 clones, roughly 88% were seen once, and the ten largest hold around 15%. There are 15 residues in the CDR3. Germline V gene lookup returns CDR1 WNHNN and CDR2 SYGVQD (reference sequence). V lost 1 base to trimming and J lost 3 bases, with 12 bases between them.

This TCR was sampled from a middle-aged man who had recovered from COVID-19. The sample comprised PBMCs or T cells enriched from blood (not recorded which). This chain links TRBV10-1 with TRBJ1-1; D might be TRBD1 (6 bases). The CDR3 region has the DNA TGCGCCAGCAGTGAGTTAACAGGGTCGGACACTGAAGCTTTCTTT. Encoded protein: CASSELTGSDTEAFF.